This paragraph covers one TCR beta chain sequence. The source of the sample is a study of blood T cell repertoires in COVID-19. The wider study: The United States, Italy and Spain provided the acute and convalescent COVID-19 samples. In each case, the material was cDNA or gDNA derived from T cells, B-cell-depleted T cells, or PBMCs.

There are 12 residues in the CDR3. The ends were cut back, 8 bases at V and 2 bases at J, with 10 bases in the middle. Germline V gene sequence: CDR1 SNHLY, CDR2 FYNNEI. Original methodology: The assay estimated nucleated cells by amplifying reference gene primers. Profiled with immunoSEQ multiplex PCR; TCRdb holds only in-frame clones, not every one. V and J calls and clone size come straight from that table; D and trimming were deduced from the DNA. The data contain 25,000 to 35,000 clones, around 85% of them singletons. This clonotype originated in a man older than 75 with active COVID-19. The sample consisted of peripheral blood. V usage is TRBV2 and J usage is TRBJ2-7; D remains unclear. The CDR3 DNA is TGTGCCAGCGGAGCCTTAACCTACGAGCAGTACTTC. It yields the protein CASGALTYEQYF.